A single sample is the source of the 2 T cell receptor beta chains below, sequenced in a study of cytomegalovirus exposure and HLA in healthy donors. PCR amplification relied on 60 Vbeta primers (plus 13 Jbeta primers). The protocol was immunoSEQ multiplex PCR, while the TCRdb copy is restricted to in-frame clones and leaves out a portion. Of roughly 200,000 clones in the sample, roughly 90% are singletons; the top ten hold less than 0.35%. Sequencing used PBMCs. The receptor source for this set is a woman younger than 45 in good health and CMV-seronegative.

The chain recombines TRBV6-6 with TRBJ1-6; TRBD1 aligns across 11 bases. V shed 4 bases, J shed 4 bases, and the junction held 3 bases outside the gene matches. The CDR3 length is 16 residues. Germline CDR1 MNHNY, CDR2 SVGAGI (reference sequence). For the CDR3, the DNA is TGTGCCAGCAGTTCCGGGGACAGGGGGTATAATTCACCCCTCCACTTT. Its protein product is CASSSGDRGYNSPLHF.

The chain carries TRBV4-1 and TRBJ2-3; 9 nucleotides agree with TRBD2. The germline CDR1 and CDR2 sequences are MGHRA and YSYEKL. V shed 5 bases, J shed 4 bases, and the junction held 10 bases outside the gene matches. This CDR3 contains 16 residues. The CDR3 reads CASSSLGRGGSDTQYF. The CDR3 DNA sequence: TGCGCCAGCAGCTCCTTAGGGCGGGGGGGCTCAGATACGCAGTATTTT.